The T cell receptor (beta chain) under discussion was sequenced for a study of cytomegalovirus exposure and HLA in healthy donors. In the case of this clone: Its antigen is currently unknown. An end of the junction differs from the germline gene, which may be a read error.

Germline CDR1 and CDR2: SEHNR and FQNEAQ (reference sequence). The CDR3 is made up of 14 amino acids. Study-level points and caveats: The authors judged a highly shared variant cluster likely a sequencing artifact.

Donors had nominal health at sampling but likely had unrecorded immune exposures. The PCR employed 60 Vbeta primers together with 13 Jbeta primers. Sequencing was performed with immunoSEQ multiplex PCR; in TCRdb, only in-frame clones are kept and a portion is missing. Among 150,000 to 200,000 clones listed, roughly 83% were seen once. The sample consisted of PBMCs. The gene calls are TRBV7-9 and TRBJ2-5; D uncertain. This clonotype was obtained from a woman in her 50s in good health and CMV-seronegative. The CDR3 region is CSSSSFEDQETQYF. Written as DNA, the CDR3 is TGTTCCAGCAGCTCCTTTGAGGATCAAGAGACCCAGTACTTC.